The rows below give T cell receptor beta chains drawn from one sample of a study of blood T cell repertoires in COVID-19. Libraries were prepared by immunoSEQ multiplex PCR; TCRdb keeps only in-frame clonotypes and omits some of them. The sample shows over 200,000 clones, 75% to 90% of them seen only once. Source material: PBMCs or T cells enriched from blood (not recorded which). Receptor source: a woman in her thirties who had been exposed to COVID-19. Each CDR3 is given with its conserved first and last residue. Fields, in order: J gene, V gene, D gene, clone size, CDR3 protein, CDR3 DNA. A D gene is named only where the DNA matches it firmly. Only some rows state a clone size, as once, few, many or a class for expanded clones.

J: TRBJ2-3; V: TRBV6-5; D: NA; size: NA; CDR3: CASSYSKGVDTQYF; DNA: TGTGCCAGCAGTTACTCGAAAGGGGTAGATACGCAGTATTTT
J: TRBJ1-5; V: TRBV27; D: TRBD1; size: NA; CDR3: CASSKGRGTGESQPQHF; DNA: TGTGCCAGCAGTAAGGGAAGAGGGACAGGGGAAAGTCAGCCCCAGCATTTT
J: TRBJ2-5; V: TRBV11-1; D: TRBD1; size: few; CDR3: CASSLGTGGRETQYF; DNA: TGTGCCAGCAGCTTAGGGACAGGGGGCCGGGAGACCCAGTACTTC
J: TRBJ1-1; V: TRBV18; D: NA; size: NA; CDR3: CASSPKSGSTEAFF; DNA: TGTGCCAGCTCGCCCAAGTCGGGGAGCACTGAAGCTTTCTTT
J: TRBJ2-1; V: TRBV9; D: TRBD2; size: NA; CDR3: CASSRSGGADEQFF; DNA: TGTGCCAGCAGCCGCAGCGGGGGGGCCGATGAGCAGTTCTTC
J: TRBJ1-5; V: TRBV3-1/TRBV3-2; D: NA; size: NA; CDR3: CASSAHRNQPQHF; DNA: TGTGCCAGCAGCGCCCACAGGAATCAGCCCCAGCATTTT
J: TRBJ2-7; V: TRBV5-1; D: TRBD1; size: NA; CDR3: CASSLRGQGRSYEQYF; DNA: TGCGCCAGCAGCTTGCGGGGACAGGGTCGTTCCTACGAGCAGTACTTC
J: TRBJ2-6; V: TRBV5-1; D: NA; size: NA; CDR3: CASSLVPGTGANVLTF; DNA: TGCGCCAGCAGCTTGGTCCCAGGGACTGGGGCCAACGTCCTGACTTTC
J: TRBJ1-2; V: TRBV5-4; D: NA; size: NA; CDR3: CASSLNQNGYTF; DNA: TGTGCCAGCAGCTTGAATCAGAATGGCTACACCTTC
J: TRBJ1-1; V: TRBV6-5; D: NA; size: NA; CDR3: CASIGVGAFF; DNA: TGTGCCAGCATCGGGGTTGGAGCTTTCTTT
J: TRBJ2-3; V: TRBV10-1; D: TRBD2; size: NA; CDR3: CASSESGLAGGDTQYF; DNA: TGCGCCAGCAGTGAGTCGGGACTAGCGGGGGGAGATACGCAGTATTTT
J: TRBJ2-5; V: TRBV6-2/TRBV6-3; D: TRBD2; size: NA; CDR3: CASRPSGGQETQYF; DNA: TGTGCCAGCAGGCCTAGCGGGGGGCAAGAGACCCAGTACTTC
J: TRBJ1-6; V: TRBV5-1; D: NA; size: NA; CDR3: CASSLAGAYNSPLHF; DNA: TGCGCCAGCAGCTTAGCCGGGGCCTATAATTCACCCCTCCACTTT
J: TRBJ1-3; V: TRBV3-1/TRBV3-2; D: NA; size: NA; CDR3: CASSQVLGGRNTIYF; DNA: TGTGCCAGCAGCCAAGTCCTCGGGGGAAGAAACACCATATATTTT
J: TRBJ2-1; V: TRBV19; D: NA; size: NA; CDR3: CASSLRDKGHNEQFF; DNA: TGTGCCAGTAGTCTCCGGGACAAGGGGCACAATGAGCAGTTCTTC
J: TRBJ2-3; V: TRBV6-1; D: TRBD2; size: NA; CDR3: CASSEQTSGGYTDTQYF; DNA: TGTGCCAGCAGTGAGCAGACTAGCGGGGGATACACAGATACGCAGTATTTT
J: TRBJ1-3; V: TRBV3-1/TRBV3-2; D: NA; size: NA; CDR3: CASSLLGTASSGNTIYF; DNA: TGTGCCAGCAGCCTTCTCGGGACTGCGAGCTCTGGAAACACCATATATTTT
J: TRBJ2-7; V: TRBV5-4; D: NA; size: NA; CDR3: CASSLGAGMSEQYF; DNA: TGTGCCAGCAGCTTGGGGGCGGGGATGAGCGAGCAGTACTTC
J: TRBJ1-1; V: TRBV10-3; D: NA; size: NA; CDR3: CAISVGGGLNTEAFF; DNA: TGTGCCATCAGTGTCGGGGGGGGATTGAACACTGAAGCTTTCTTT
J: TRBJ1-2; V: TRBV4-2; D: NA; size: NA; CDR3: CASSQVGRRREGYTF; DNA: TGTGCCAGCAGCCAAGTGGGCAGGCGCCGGGAGGGCTACACCTTC
J: TRBJ2-7; V: TRBV28; D: TRBD2; size: NA; CDR3: CASSLWGGTYEQYF; DNA: TGTGCCAGCAGTTTATGGGGAGGGACCTACGAGCAGTACTTC
J: TRBJ1-2; V: TRBV2; D: TRBD1; size: NA; CDR3: CASREGQASYGYTF; DNA: TGTGCCAGCAGGGAAGGACAGGCTTCCTATGGCTACACCTTC
J: TRBJ1-1; V: TRBV15; D: NA; size: NA; CDR3: CATSTTAAREAFF; DNA: TGTGCCACCAGTACCACCGCCGCCAGGGAAGCTTTCTTT
J: TRBJ2-4; V: TRBV21-1; D: NA; size: NA; CDR3: CASSSILLAGALLAKNIQYF; DNA: TGTGCCAGCAGCAGCATCCTACTAGCGGGGGCGTTGTTAGCCAAAAACATTCAGTACTTC
J: TRBJ2-3; V: TRBV4-1; D: NA; size: NA; CDR3: CASSQGDFTDTQYF; DNA: TGCGCCAGCAGCCAAGGGGACTTCACAGATACGCAGTATTTT
J: TRBJ2-3; V: TRBV7-2; D: NA; size: NA; CDR3: CASSLLPAGGTDTQYF; DNA: TGTGCCAGCAGCTTATTGCCCGCAGGGGGCACAGATACGCAGTATTTT
J: TRBJ2-1; V: TRBV5-6; D: NA; size: NA; CDR3: CASSRAVGGSAYNEQFF; DNA: TGTGCCAGCAGCAGGGCCGTAGGGGGTTCGGCATACAATGAGCAGTTCTTC
J: TRBJ1-2; V: TRBV5-6; D: TRBD1; size: NA; CDR3: CASSLRTGGSRGYTF; DNA: TGTGCCAGCAGCTTGCGGACAGGGGGATCAAGAGGCTACACCTTC